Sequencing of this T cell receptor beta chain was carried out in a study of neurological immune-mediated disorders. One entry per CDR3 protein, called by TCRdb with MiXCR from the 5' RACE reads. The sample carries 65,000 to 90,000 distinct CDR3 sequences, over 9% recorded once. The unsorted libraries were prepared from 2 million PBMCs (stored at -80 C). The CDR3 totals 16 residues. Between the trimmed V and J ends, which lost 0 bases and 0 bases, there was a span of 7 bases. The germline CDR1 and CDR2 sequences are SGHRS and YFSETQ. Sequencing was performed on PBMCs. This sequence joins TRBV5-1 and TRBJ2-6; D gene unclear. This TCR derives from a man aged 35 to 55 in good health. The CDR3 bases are TGCGCCAGCAGCTTGGCCATGTCCTCTGGGGCCAACGTCCTGACTTTC. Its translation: CASSLAMSSGANVLTF.